The 14 T cell receptor beta chains presented below share a single source sample, sequenced in a study of metastatic and nonmetastatic thyroid tumors. Every patient was untreated before thyroid surgery. With MiXCR, TCRdb called clones anew from the PCR reads. Of roughly 20,000 clones listed, about 30% are singletons. What was sequenced was tumor tissue. The receptors originated from a male donor with papillary thyroid cancer or a benign thyroid nodule (not recorded which). Some clones in this sample may be carry-over from other donors' samples.

This clone has a handful of counts. V is TRBV27 and J is TRBJ2-1, with D tentatively TRBD1 (5 bases). The ends were cut back, 6 bases at V and 12 bases at J, with 15 bases in the middle. The CDR3 spans 12 residues. Germline V gene data show CDR1 as MNHEY and CDR2 as SMNVEV (reference sequence). As DNA, the CDR3 is TGTGCCAGCAGCAAGCTGGGCCAGGGGCAGTTCTTC. This sequence encodes CASSKLGQGQFF.

In this sample, this clone is medium-sized. The chain joins TRBV9 to TRBJ2-7; 9 nucleotides match TRBD2. CDR1 is SGDLS, CDR2 YYNGEE, per germline. V shed 4 bases, J shed 3 bases, and the junction held 11 bases outside the gene matches. The CDR3 loop spans 16 amino acids. CDR3 sequence reads: CASSPVGTSPNYEQYF. The CDR3 DNA sequence: TGTGCCAGCAGCCCAGTGGGGACTAGCCCTAACTACGAGCAGTACTTC.

The J gene is TRBJ2-3, the V gene TRBV6-2 or TRBV6-3; maybe TRBD2 (6 bases). The germline V gene has CDR1 MNHEY and CDR2 SVGEGT. The CDR3 has 17 amino acids. Trimming stripped 7 bases from V and 0 bases from J, with 20 bases between. The CDR3 coding sequence is TGTGCCAGCACCATTCGGGCCGGCGGGATAAGCACAGATACGCAGTATTTT. It codes for CASTIRAGGISTDTQYF.

This clone was observed a handful of times. This chain joins TRBV12-3 or TRBV12-4 and TRBJ2-6; D gene ambiguous. V gave up 3 bases and J gave up 0 bases, with 6 bases separating them. This CDR3 region has 15 residues. The DNA for the CDR3 is TGTGCCAGCAGTTTGGCCCTCTCTGGGGCCAACGTCCTGACTTTC. This sequence encodes CASSLALSGANVLTF.

The J gene is TRBJ1-3, the V gene TRBV29-1; no clear D. The CDR3 has 11 residues. The V and J ends lost 6 bases and 4 bases respectively, with 7 bases between them. Germline V gene sequence: CDR1 SQVTM, CDR2 ANQGSEA. CDR3 amino acids: CSVRWGNTIYF. DNA for the CDR3: TGCAGCGTCCGCTGGGGAAACACCATATATTTT.

This rearrangement joins TRBV2 to TRBJ2-3, with a tentative D call TRBD2 (6 bases). The CDR3 is 12 amino acids. The V end was cut by 5 bases, the J end by 3 bases, with 6 bases between. Germline assignment: CDR1 SNHLY and CDR2 FYNNEI. CDR3: CASSSGTDTQYF. CDR3 sequence (DNA): TGTGCCAGCAGTAGCGGGACAGATACGCAGTATTTT.

The chain couples TRBV5-1 to TRBJ2-6; D perhaps matches TRBD2 (5 bases). V gave up 4 bases and J gave up 6 bases, with 17 bases separating them. Germline loops: CDR1 SGHRS, CDR2 YFSETQ. This CDR3 spans 16 amino acids. The CDR3 here is CASSRWGAVVANVLTF. The CDR3 DNA reads as TGCGCCAGCAGCAGGTGGGGAGCCGTGGTGGCCAACGTCCTGACTTTC.

This clone was seen more than once but under ten times. The chain couples TRBV10-2 to TRBJ2-7; possible D gene TRBD2, 6 bases. The CDR3 extends over 12 amino acids. V was trimmed by 8 bases and J by 4 bases, leaving 12 bases between them. Germline loops: CDR1 WSHSY, CDR2 SAAADI. The chain's CDR3 is CASGLGGYEQYF. The CDR3 coding sequence is TGCGCCAGCGGTTTAGGAGGGTACGAGCAGTACTTC.

This clone was counted at least ten times. The sample contains more than one DNA sequence encoding this CDR3. The chain is built from TRBV7-9 and TRBJ2-7; 8 positions match TRBD2. V trimming: 5 bases; J trimming: 4 bases; junction bases outside the gene matches: 4. CDR3 length: 13 amino acids. Germline lookup yields CDR1 SEHNR and CDR2 FQNEAQ (reference sequence). CDR3 region: CASSTGGGYEQYF. The CDR3 nucleotides read TGTGCCAGCAGCACGGGGGGGGGTTACGAGCAGTACTTC.

This clone occurred many times. It may be a read error: a sequence one base away is much more abundant. Additional DNA sequences in this sample encode the identical CDR3. The chain has TRBV7-9 and TRBJ2-7; D call uncertain. This CDR3 region has 12 residues. Germline-derived CDR1 and CDR2 are SEHNR and FQNEAQ (reference sequence). Here the CDR3 reads CASSRSDGEQYF. CDR3 DNA: TGCGCCAGCAGCCGTTCGGACGGCGAGCAGTACTTC.

The J gene is TRBJ2-7, the V gene TRBV5-1; weak D call: TRBD2 (5 bases). The CDR3 covers 15 residues. V was clipped by 2 bases and J by 2 bases, with 14 bases between them. The germline V gene has CDR1 SGHRS and CDR2 YFSETQ. CDR3 sequence (DNA): TGCGCCAGCAGCTTACGTCCCGGAGGAGCCTACGAGCAGTACTTC. This translates into CASSLRPGGAYEQYF.

The chain's CDR3 is CSARLSDSPYEQYF. The CDR3 nucleotides are TGCAGTGCTAGACTTTCGGACAGCCCCTACGAGCAGTACTTC. V and J are TRBV20-1 and TRBJ2-7; weak D call: TRBD1 (6 bases). The CDR3 has 14 residues. Germline CDR1 is DFQATT and CDR2 is SNEGSKA (reference sequence). The ends were cut back, 2 bases at V and 2 bases at J, with 13 bases in the middle.

This clone was observed a few times. This chain uses TRBV12-3 or TRBV12-4 with TRBJ2-3; no firm D call. Trimming shortened V by 1 base and J by 6 bases, and 11 bases separated the two germline ends. The CDR3 spans 14 residues. CDR3 region: CASSLEDPGDTQYF. In DNA form, the CDR3 reads TGTGCCAGCAGTTTAGAGGACCCCGGCGATACGCAGTATTTT.

This clone came up many times. The chain carries TRBV7-6 and TRBJ2-1; 8 nucleotides line up with TRBD2. The ends lost 3 bases at V and 4 bases at J; junction bases unmatched: 8. Looked up from germline, CDR1 is SGHVS and CDR2 is FNYEAQ. The CDR3 runs to 16 residues. The CDR3 region is CASSFTRASGYNEQFF. The CDR3 DNA is TGTGCCAGCAGCTTCACTAGGGCTAGCGGGTACAATGAGCAGTTCTTC.